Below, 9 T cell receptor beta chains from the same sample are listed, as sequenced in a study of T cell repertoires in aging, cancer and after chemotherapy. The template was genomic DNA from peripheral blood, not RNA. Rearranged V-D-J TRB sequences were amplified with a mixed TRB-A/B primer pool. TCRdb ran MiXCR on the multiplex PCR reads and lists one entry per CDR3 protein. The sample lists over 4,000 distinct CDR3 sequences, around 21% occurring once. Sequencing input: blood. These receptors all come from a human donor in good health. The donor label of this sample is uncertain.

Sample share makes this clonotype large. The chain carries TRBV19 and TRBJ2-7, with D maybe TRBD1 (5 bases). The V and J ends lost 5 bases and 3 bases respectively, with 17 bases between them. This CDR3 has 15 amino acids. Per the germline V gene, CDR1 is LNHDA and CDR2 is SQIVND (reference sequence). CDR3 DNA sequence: TGTGCCAGTAGTGCGACAGCCTCCACAGACTACGAGCAGTACTTC. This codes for CASSATASTDYEQYF.

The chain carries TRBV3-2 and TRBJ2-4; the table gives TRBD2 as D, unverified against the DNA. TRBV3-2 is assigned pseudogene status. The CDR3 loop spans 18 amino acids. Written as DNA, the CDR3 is TGTGCCAGCAGCCAGCGTACGGGACTAGCGGGAGGTTGGGACATTCAGTACTTC. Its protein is CASSQRTGLAGGWDIQYF.

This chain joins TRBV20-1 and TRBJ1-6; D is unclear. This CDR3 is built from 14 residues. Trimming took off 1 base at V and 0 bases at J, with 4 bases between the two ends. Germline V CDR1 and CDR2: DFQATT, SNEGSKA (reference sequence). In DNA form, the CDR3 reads TGCAGTGCTAGAGTTAACTCCTATAATTCACCCCTCCACTTT. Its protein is CSARVNSYNSPLHF.

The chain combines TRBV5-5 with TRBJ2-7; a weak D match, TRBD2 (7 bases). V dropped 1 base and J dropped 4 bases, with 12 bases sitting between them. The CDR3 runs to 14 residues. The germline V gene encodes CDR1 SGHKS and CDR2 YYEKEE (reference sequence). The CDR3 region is CASSLRGGGYEQYF. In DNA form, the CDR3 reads TGTGCCAGCAGCTTGAGGGGGGGGGGGTACGAGCAGTACTTC.

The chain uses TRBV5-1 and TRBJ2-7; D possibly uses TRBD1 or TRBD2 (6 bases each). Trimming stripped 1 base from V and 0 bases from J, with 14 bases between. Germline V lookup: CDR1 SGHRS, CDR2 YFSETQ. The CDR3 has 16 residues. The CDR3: CASSLSTGASSYEQYF. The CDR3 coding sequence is TGCGCCAGCAGCTTGAGCACGGGGGCCAGCTCCTACGAGCAGTACTTC.

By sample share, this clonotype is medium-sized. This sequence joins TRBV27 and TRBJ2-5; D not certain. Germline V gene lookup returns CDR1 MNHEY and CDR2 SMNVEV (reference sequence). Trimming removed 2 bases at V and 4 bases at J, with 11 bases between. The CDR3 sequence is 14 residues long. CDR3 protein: CASSLEETGETQYF. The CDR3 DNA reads TGTGCCAGCAGTTTAGAGGAGACGGGAGAGACCCAGTACTTC.

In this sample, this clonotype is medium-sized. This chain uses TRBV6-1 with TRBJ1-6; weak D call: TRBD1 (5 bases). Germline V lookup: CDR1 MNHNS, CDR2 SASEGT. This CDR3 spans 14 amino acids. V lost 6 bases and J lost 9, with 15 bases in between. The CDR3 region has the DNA TGTGCCAGCAGCATAGACAGTGAGAGTTCACCCCTCCACTTT. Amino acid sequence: CASSIDSESSPLHF.

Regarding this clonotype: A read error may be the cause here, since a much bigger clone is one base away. As DNA, the CDR3 is TGTGCCAGCAGTTACGATACACGGACCGTCACCTTC. This translates into CASSYDTRTVTF. The chain uses TRBV6-5 and TRBJ1-2; D is unclear. Germline CDR1 MNHEY, CDR2 SVGAGI. Trimming removed 2 bases from V and 13 bases from J, with 14 bases in between. The CDR3 consists of 12 residues.

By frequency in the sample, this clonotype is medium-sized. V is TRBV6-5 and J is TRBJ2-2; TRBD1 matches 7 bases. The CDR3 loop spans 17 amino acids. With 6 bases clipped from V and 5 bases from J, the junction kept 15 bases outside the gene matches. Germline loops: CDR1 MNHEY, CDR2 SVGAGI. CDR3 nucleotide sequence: TGTGCCAGCAGATTGACCGGGACAGAAGTTTCAACCGGGGAGCTGTTTTTT. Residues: CASRLTGTEVSTGELFF.